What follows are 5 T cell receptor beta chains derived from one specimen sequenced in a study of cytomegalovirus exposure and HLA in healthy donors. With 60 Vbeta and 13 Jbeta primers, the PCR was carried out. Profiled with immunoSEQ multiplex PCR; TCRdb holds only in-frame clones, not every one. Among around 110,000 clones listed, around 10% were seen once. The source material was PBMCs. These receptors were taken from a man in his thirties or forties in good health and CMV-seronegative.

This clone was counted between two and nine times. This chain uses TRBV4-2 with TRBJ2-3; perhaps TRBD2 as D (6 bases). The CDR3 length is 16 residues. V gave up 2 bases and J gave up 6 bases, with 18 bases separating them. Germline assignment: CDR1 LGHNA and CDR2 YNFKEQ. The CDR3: CASSQPSGLPKDTQYF. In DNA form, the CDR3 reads TGTGCCAGCAGCCAACCTTCGGGACTCCCTAAGGATACGCAGTATTTT.

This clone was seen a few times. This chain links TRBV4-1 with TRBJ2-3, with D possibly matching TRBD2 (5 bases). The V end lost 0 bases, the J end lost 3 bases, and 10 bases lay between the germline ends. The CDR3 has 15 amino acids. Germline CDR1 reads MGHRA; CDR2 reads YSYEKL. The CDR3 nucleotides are TGCGCCAGCAGCCAAGAAGGGAGAGTAACAGATACGCAGTATTTT. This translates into CASSQEGRVTDTQYF.

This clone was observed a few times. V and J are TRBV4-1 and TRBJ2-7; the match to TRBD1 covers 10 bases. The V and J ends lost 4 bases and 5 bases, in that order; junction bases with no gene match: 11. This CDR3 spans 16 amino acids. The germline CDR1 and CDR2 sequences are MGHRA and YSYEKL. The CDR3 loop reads CASSPGQGPGGDEQYF. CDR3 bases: TGCGCCAGCAGCCCGGGACAGGGGCCTGGAGGGGACGAGCAGTACTTC.

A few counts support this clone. The CDR3, as DNA: TGTGCCATCAGTCCCGGGACAGGGAAGAGAATAGCGGGAGGGCCGGGGGAGACCCAGTACTTC. It codes for CAISPGTGKRIAGGPGETQYF. The V and J genes are TRBV10-3 and TRBJ2-5, with TRBD2 identical over 11 bases. CDR3 length: 21 residues. CDR1 and CDR2 from the germline V gene are ENHRY and SYGVKD. The V and J ends lost 5 bases and 5 bases, in that order; junction bases with no gene match: 25.

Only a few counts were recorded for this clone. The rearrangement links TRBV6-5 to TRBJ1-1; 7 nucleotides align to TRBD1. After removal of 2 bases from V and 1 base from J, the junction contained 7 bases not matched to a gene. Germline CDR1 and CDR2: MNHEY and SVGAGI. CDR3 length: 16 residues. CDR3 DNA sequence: TGTGCCAGCAGTTACACGGGGACAGACGGGAACACTGAAGCTTTCTTT. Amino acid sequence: CASSYTGTDGNTEAFF.